These T cell receptor beta chains were read from a single sample in a study of T cells after posttransplantation cyclophosphamide. Profiling relied on immunoSEQ multiplex PCR, and the TCRdb table lists in-frame clones only, not all of them. The sample yields about 12,000 clones, without any singletons. Sequenced sample: PBMCs. These receptors originate from a woman in her thirties or forties in good health, CMV-negative, and a related stem cell transplant donor. Both conserved end residues are part of each CDR3. The D gene is left open where the match is weak. The listing skips clone size in some rows; elsewhere it reads once, few, many or a size class.

CDR3: CASTSKRPGLSEQYF; DNA: TGTGCCAGCACCTCGAAGCGCCCAGGACTGAGCGAGCAGTACTTC; V: TRBV28; J: TRBJ2-7; size: many; D: NA; length: 15
CDR3: CASSDGVADIYEQYF; DNA: TGTGCCAGCAGTGACGGGGTAGCGGACATATACGAGCAGTACTTC; V: TRBV2; J: TRBJ2-7; size: many; D: NA; length: 15
CDR3: CASPKQGGSYEQYF; DNA: TGTGCCAGCCCTAAACAGGGCGGGTCCTACGAGCAGTACTTC; V: TRBV2; J: TRBJ2-7; size: many; D: NA; length: 14
CDR3: CASSRDGTGNTEAFF; DNA: TGCGCCAGCAGCCGCGACGGGACAGGGAACACTGAAGCTTTCTTT; V: TRBV5-1; J: TRBJ1-1; size: many; D: TRBD1; length: 15
CDR3: CATQRPTSYNEQFF; DNA: TGTGCCACCCAACGTCCCACTTCCTACAATGAGCAGTTCTTC; V: TRBV7-2; J: TRBJ2-1; size: many; D: NA; length: 14
CDR3: CASSSGQIYGYTF; DNA: TGTGCCAGTAGTTCCGGACAGATCTATGGCTACACCTTC; V: TRBV19; J: TRBJ1-2; size: many; D: NA; length: 13
CDR3: CASSFGRGYEQYF; DNA: TGCGCCAGCAGCTTTGGCAGGGGATACGAGCAGTACTTC; V: TRBV5-1; J: TRBJ2-7; size: many; D: NA; length: 13
CDR3: CASSSNTVSYEQYF; DNA: TGTGCCAGCAGTTCCAATACTGTATCCTACGAGCAGTACTTC; V: TRBV28; J: TRBJ2-7; size: many; D: NA; length: 14
CDR3: CASSFEGGTYEQYF; DNA: TGTGCCAGCAGTTTTGAGGGGGGGACCTACGAGCAGTACTTC; V: TRBV12-3/TRBV12-4; J: TRBJ2-7; size: many; D: NA; length: 14
CDR3: CATRRDSYEQYF; DNA: TGTGCCACCCGCCGGGACAGCTACGAGCAGTACTTC; V: TRBV7-2; J: TRBJ2-7; size: many; D: TRBD1; length: 12
CDR3: CASQKGQGALEKLFF; DNA: TGTGCCAGCCAAAAGGGACAGGGGGCTCTTGAAAAACTGTTTTTT; V: TRBV6-1; J: TRBJ1-4; size: many; D: TRBD1; length: 15
CDR3: CASSSRTDTGELFF; DNA: TGCGCCAGCAGCTCCAGGACAGACACCGGGGAGCTGTTTTTT; V: TRBV5-1; J: TRBJ2-2; size: NA; D: NA; length: 14
CDR3: CASSLGVARGNEQFF; DNA: TGTGCCAGCAGCTTGGGGGTCGCCCGCGGCAATGAGCAGTTCTTC; V: TRBV5-6; J: TRBJ2-1; size: many; D: NA; length: 15
CDR3: CATSDRIAGKETQYF; DNA: TGTGCCACCAGTGATCGTATAGCGGGAAAAGAGACCCAGTACTTC; V: TRBV24-1; J: TRBJ2-5; size: many; D: TRBD2; length: 15
CDR3: CASSKGQYTGELFF; DNA: TGTGCCAGCAGCAAGGGACAGTACACCGGGGAGCTGTTTTTT; V: TRBV11-2; J: TRBJ2-2; size: many; D: TRBD1; length: 14
CDR3: CAWKWGRGIPYGYTF; DNA: TGTGCCTGGAAGTGGGGGCGAGGTATTCCGTATGGCTACACCTTC; V: TRBV30; J: TRBJ1-2; size: many; D: NA; length: 15
CDR3: CASSPDRGLGNTIYF; DNA: TGCGCCAGCAGCCCCGACAGGGGCCTTGGAAACACCATATATTTT; V: TRBV4-1; J: TRBJ1-3; size: many; D: TRBD1; length: 15
CDR3: CASSDSTGGNSPLHF; DNA: TGTGCCAGCAGTGACTCGACAGGTGGTAATTCACCCCTCCACTTT; V: TRBV6-4; J: TRBJ1-6; size: many; D: NA; length: 15
CDR3: CASTMGSTYEQYF; DNA: TGTGCCAGCACCATGGGCAGTACCTACGAGCAGTACTTC; V: TRBV28; J: TRBJ2-7; size: many; D: NA; length: 13
CDR3: CASSPSGGVTDTQYF; DNA: TGTGCCAGCTCACCAAGCGGGGGGGTTACAGATACGCAGTATTTT; V: TRBV18; J: TRBJ2-3; size: many; D: TRBD2; length: 15
CDR3: CASSSYLTTQYF; DNA: TGTGCCAGCAGCTCGTACTTAACTACGCAGTATTTT; V: TRBV7-8; J: TRBJ2-3; size: many; D: NA; length: 12
CDR3: CAIRNGTGRHGYTF; DNA: TGTGCCATCAGGAACGGGACAGGGAGGCATGGCTACACCTTC; V: TRBV10-3; J: TRBJ1-2; size: many; D: TRBD1; length: 14
CDR3: CASSDPGEETQYF; DNA: TGTGCCAGCAGTGACCCCGGGGAAGAGACCCAGTACTTC; V: TRBV2; J: TRBJ2-5; size: many; D: NA; length: 13
CDR3: CASSVIPDSYEQYF; DNA: TGTGCCAGCAGCGTAATCCCCGACAGCTACGAGCAGTACTTC; V: TRBV9; J: TRBJ2-7; size: many; D: NA; length: 14
CDR3: CASSEGQPGNTIYF; DNA: TGTGCCAGCAGCGAGGGACAGCCTGGAAACACCATATATTTT; V: TRBV5-5; J: TRBJ1-3; size: many; D: TRBD1; length: 14
CDR3: CASSRRAEYGNTIYF; DNA: TGTGCCAGCAGCAGAAGGGCAGAGTACGGAAACACCATATATTTT; V: TRBV11-3; J: TRBJ1-3; size: many; D: NA; length: 15
CDR3: CASSLFGAGTEAFF; DNA: TGTGCCAGCAGTTTATTTGGGGCTGGCACTGAAGCTTTCTTT; V: TRBV27; J: TRBJ1-1; size: many; D: NA; length: 14
CDR3: CASSTSLVYGTDTQYF; DNA: TGTGCCAGTAGTACCTCACTAGTTTATGGGACAGATACGCAGTATTTT; V: TRBV19; J: TRBJ2-3; size: many; D: NA; length: 16
CDR3: CASSIRGGGDTQYF; DNA: TGTGCCAGCAGTATCCGGGGCGGGGGGGACACGCAGTATTTT; V: TRBV12-3/TRBV12-4; J: TRBJ2-3; size: few; D: TRBD2; length: 14
CDR3: CASSLVATSGTDTQYF; DNA: TGTGCCAGCAGCTTAGTTGCGACTAGCGGCACAGATACGCAGTATTTT; V: TRBV7-9; J: TRBJ2-3; size: medium-sized; D: TRBD2; length: 16
CDR3: CASSIIPGQGISYTF; DNA: TGTGCCAGCAGCATAATTCCGGGACAGGGGATTAGCTACACCTTC; V: TRBV2; J: TRBJ1-2; size: many; D: TRBD1; length: 15
CDR3: CASRVDLAGVNTIYF; DNA: TGTGCCAGCAGAGTAGACCTCGCCGGGGTGAACACCATATATTTT; V: TRBV2; J: TRBJ1-3; size: many; D: NA; length: 15
CDR3: CASSPRRDQETQYF; DNA: TGCGCCAGCAGCCCACGGAGGGACCAAGAGACCCAGTACTTC; V: TRBV5-1; J: TRBJ2-5; size: NA; D: NA; length: 14
CDR3: CASSLAPGGSTQETQYF; DNA: TGTGCCAGCAGTCTAGCGCCCGGCGGAAGCACCCAAGAGACCCAGTACTTC; V: TRBV7-2; J: TRBJ2-5; size: many; D: NA; length: 17
CDR3: CASSDSGYSSPLHF; DNA: TGTGCCAGCAGTGATTCAGGGTATAGTTCACCCCTCCACTTT; V: TRBV2; J: TRBJ1-6; size: many; D: NA; length: 14
CDR3: CASSQLRGTQYF; DNA: TGCGCCAGCAGCCAACTCAGGGGGACCCAGTACTTC; V: TRBV4-1; J: TRBJ2-5; size: many; D: NA; length: 12
CDR3: CASSLQGFQPQHF; DNA: TGTGCCAGCAGCCTTCAGGGGTTTCAGCCCCAGCATTTT; V: TRBV12-3/TRBV12-4; J: TRBJ1-5; size: many; D: NA; length: 13
CDR3: CASSRGSNEKLFF; DNA: TGTGCCAGCAGCAGGGGAAGTAATGAAAAACTGTTTTTT; V: TRBV7-2; J: TRBJ1-4; size: many; D: NA; length: 13
CDR3: CASSPPGLGRTGELFF; DNA: TGTGCCAGCTCCCCACCGGGACTAGGGAGGACCGGGGAGCTGTTTTTT; V: TRBV18; J: TRBJ2-2; size: many; D: TRBD2; length: 16
CDR3: CASSIGGRDRGRGGELFF; DNA: TGTGCCAGTAGTATAGGCGGCCGGGACAGGGGGCGAGGCGGGGAGCTGTTTTTT; V: TRBV19; J: TRBJ2-2; size: many; D: TRBD1; length: 18
CDR3: CASSLGLPPHNEQFF; DNA: TGTGCTAGCAGCTTGGGGCTCCCCCCCCACAATGAGCAGTTCTTC; V: TRBV7-7; J: TRBJ2-1; size: many; D: NA; length: 15
CDR3: CASSPGGQYTDTQYF; DNA: TGTGCCAGCAGTCCCGGCGGACAGTACACAGATACGCAGTATTTT; V: TRBV27; J: TRBJ2-3; size: many; D: NA; length: 15
CDR3: CASLAGGHTGELFF; DNA: TGCGCCAGCCTGGCAGGGGGGCACACCGGGGAGCTGTTTTTT; V: TRBV10-1; J: TRBJ2-2; size: many; D: NA; length: 14
CDR3: CASHQQGANNEQFF; DNA: TGTGCCAGCCATCAACAGGGGGCAAACAATGAGCAGTTCTTC; V: TRBV12-3/TRBV12-4; J: TRBJ2-1; size: many; D: TRBD1; length: 14
CDR3: CAWSHGLSLIRLYQPQHF; DNA: TGTGCCTGGAGTCACGGACTCTCACTAATCCGACTCTATCAGCCCCAGCATTTT; V: TRBV30; J: TRBJ1-5; size: many; D: NA; length: 18
CDR3: CASSEVPPGYTGELFF; DNA: TGTGCCAGCAGTGAGGTCCCCCCGGGGTACACCGGGGAGCTGTTTTTT; V: TRBV6-1; J: TRBJ2-2; size: many; D: NA; length: 16
CDR3: CATSRASGTVGYTF; DNA: TGTGCCACCAGCAGGGCCTCCGGGACAGTCGGCTACACCTTC; V: TRBV15; J: TRBJ1-2; size: few; D: TRBD1; length: 14
CDR3: CASRSSGGIGTQYF; DNA: TGTGCCAGCAGATCTAGCGGGGGGATCGGTACGCAGTATTTT; V: TRBV6-2/TRBV6-3; J: TRBJ2-3; size: many; D: TRBD2; length: 14
CDR3: CASSQDKPVETGLSYGYTF; DNA: TGCGCCAGCAGCCAAGATAAGCCGGTTGAGACAGGCCTCTCCTATGGCTACACCTTC; V: TRBV4-1; J: TRBJ1-2; size: many; D: NA; length: 19
CDR3: CASSQRHSNTEAFF; DNA: TGTGCCAGCTCACAACGACACTCGAACACTGAAGCTTTCTTT; V: TRBV18; J: TRBJ1-1; size: many; D: NA; length: 14
CDR3: CASSDGGSYEQYF; DNA: TGCGCCAGCAGCGACGGGGGGTCCTACGAGCAGTACTTC; V: TRBV10-1; J: TRBJ2-7; size: many; D: TRBD2; length: 13
CDR3: CASSPILSSYNEQFF; DNA: TGCGCCAGCAGCCCAATCCTAAGCTCCTACAATGAGCAGTTCTTC; V: TRBV5-1; J: TRBJ2-1; size: many; D: NA; length: 15
CDR3: CASSRWQGSNQPQHF; DNA: TGTGCCAGCAGTCGGTGGCAGGGTAGCAATCAGCCCCAGCATTTT; V: TRBV27; J: TRBJ1-5; size: many; D: NA; length: 15
CDR3: CASSFQGTYQETQYF; DNA: TGTGCCAGCAGTTTCCAGGGGACGTACCAAGAGACCCAGTACTTC; V: TRBV12-3/TRBV12-4; J: TRBJ2-5; size: NA; D: NA; length: 15
CDR3: CASSFSGNQPQHF; DNA: TGTGCCAGCAGCTTCTCCGGGAATCAGCCCCAGCATTTT; V: TRBV11-2; J: TRBJ1-5; size: many; D: NA; length: 13